These 29 T cell receptor beta chains originate from one sample sequenced in a study of CD8 T cells in ankylosing spondylitis. General study findings and limits: Seven to nine highly homologous variants made up a TCR beta motif, and this motif appeared characteristic of ankylosing spondylitis blood.

These receptors have no identified antigens. TCRdb fed the 5' RACE reads into MiXCR, producing one record per CDR3 protein. Seen here are 300,000 to 400,000 distinct CDR3 sequences, under 25% observed once, and the top ten hold 15% to 20%. Sequencing input: blood, either unsorted or a sorted T cell fraction (not recorded which). These receptor sequences come from a male donor with ankylosing spondylitis.

In its sample, this clonotype was seen a few times. This chain uses TRBV10-2 with TRBJ1-2, with TRBD1 identical over 8 bases. The trim removed 6 bases at V and 4 bases at J, leaving 4 bases unmatched. The CDR3 runs to 13 residues. CDR1 is WSHSY, CDR2 SAAADI, per germline. CDR3 in amino acids: CASRDRAAYGYTF. The DNA of the CDR3 is TGCGCCAGCAGGGACAGGGCGGCCTATGGCTACACCTTC.

This clonotype has a handful of counts. This chain connects TRBV5-6 to TRBJ2-7, with 7 bases identical to TRBD1. The CDR3 sequence is 17 residues long. V lost 0 bases, J lost 3 bases, and 12 bases stayed unmatched. Germline-derived CDR1 and CDR2 are SGHDT and YYEEEE. The CDR3 spells CASSLAGLRTGSYEQYF. The CDR3 DNA reads TGTGCCAGCAGCTTGGCCGGCTTGAGGACAGGAAGCTACGAGCAGTACTTC. The complete variable domain, with remaining parts taken from reference TRBV5-6 and TRBJ2-7, reads DAGVTQSPTHLIKTRGQQVTLRCSPKSGHDTVSWYQQALGQGPQFIFQYYEEEERQRGNFPDRFSGHQFPNYSSELNVNALLLGDSALYLCASSLAGLRTGSYEQYFGPGTRLTVT.

Many counts were recorded for this clonotype. V usage is TRBV12-3 or TRBV12-4 and J usage is TRBJ1-6, with unresolved D. Trimming left V 5 bases short and J 10 bases short, with 12 bases between. The CDR3 totals 13 residues. The CDR3 nucleotides are TGTGCCAGCAGTATTACGGCGGGGTCACCCCTCCACTTT. This codes for CASSITAGSPLHF.

This clonotype was counted between two and nine times. This rearrangement joins TRBV7-8 to TRBJ2-1, with 7 bases fitting TRBD2. Germline CDR1 reads SGHVS; CDR2 reads FQNEAQ. The V gene end was trimmed by 5 bases and the J gene end by 2 bases; junction bases not matched to a gene: 9. CDR3 length: 16 residues. The CDR3 DNA is TGTGCCAGCAGCGATATAGCGGGTCGTGCCTACAATGAGCAGTTCTTC. Residues: CASSDIAGRAYNEQFF.

The chain has TRBV12-3 or TRBV12-4 and TRBJ1-5; 7 bases fit TRBD1. After removal of 6 bases from V and 0 bases from J, the junction contained 5 bases not matched to a gene. This CDR3 region has 15 residues. The CDR3, as DNA: TGTGCCAGCAGCTTCGGGACAGATAGCAATCAGCCCCAGCATTTT. It encodes CASSFGTDSNQPQHF.

The chain joins TRBV15 to TRBJ2-7, with TRBD2 matching 10 bases. V gave up 5 bases and J gave up 7 bases; unmatched junction bases: 11. The CDR3 sequence is 15 residues long. Germline V gives CDR1 LNHNV, CDR2 YYDKDF (reference sequence). CDR3 nucleotides: TGTGCCACCAGCGGTCAACTAGCGGGATCTCGGGAGCAGTACTTC. Amino acids: CATSGQLAGSREQYF.

The chain carries TRBV28 and TRBJ1-5; the D gene is possibly TRBD1 (5 bases). Germline-derived CDR1 and CDR2 are MDHEN and SYDVKM. V lost 7 bases and J 1 base, leaving 14 bases between the germline ends. This CDR3 comprises 15 residues. Here the CDR3 DNA reads TGTGCCAGCACCGTCAGGGTTTCGAGCAATCAGCCCCAGCATTTT. It encodes CASTVRVSSNQPQHF.

The chain links TRBV5-1 to TRBJ2-1; D unclear. Deletions cut 4 bases from V and 9 bases from J, with 17 bases between. CDR3 size: 14 residues. Per germline, CDR1 SGHRS and CDR2 YFSETQ. CDR3 protein: CASSPINKGGEQFF. The CDR3 nucleotides are TGCGCCAGCAGCCCTATTAATAAAGGCGGTGAGCAGTTCTTC.

Written as DNA, the CDR3 is TGTGCCAGCAGTGAAAACTCTGGGGCCAACGTCCTGACTTTC. Translation gives CASSENSGANVLTF. The V and J genes are TRBV25-1 and TRBJ2-6; D remains unclear. There are 14 residues in the CDR3. Trimming pared 2 bases from V and 0 bases from J, leaving 2 bases between. Germline V gene data show CDR1 as MGHDK and CDR2 as SYGVNS.

This chain links TRBV5-1 with TRBJ2-6; unclear D gene. The CDR3 length is 16 residues. Per the germline V gene, CDR1 is SGHRS and CDR2 is YFSETQ. Trimming cost V 1 base and J 2 bases, with 10 bases left between them. This chain's CDR3 is CASSLIFQAGANVLTF. CDR3 DNA: TGCGCCAGCAGCTTGATTTTTCAGGCTGGGGCCAACGTCCTGACTTTC. Filled out from reference TRBV5-1 and TRBJ2-6, the complete variable domain reads KAGVTQTPRYLIKTRGQQVTLSCSPISGHRSVSWYQQTPGQGLQFLFEYFSETQRNKGNFPGRFSGRQFSNSRSEMNVSTLELGDSALYLCASSLIFQAGANVLTFGAGSRLTVL.

This clonotype came up a few times. The gene calls are TRBV4-3 and TRBJ2-3; tentatively, D is TRBD1 or TRBD2 (5 bases each). This CDR3 comprises 16 residues. V lost 1 base, J lost 6 bases, and 17 bases lay in between. In germline, CDR1 is LGHNA, CDR2 YSLEER. CDR3 nucleotide sequence: TGCGCCAGCAGCCAAGGTAACGCAGGGAGAACCGATACGCAGTATTTT. This codes for CASSQGNAGRTDTQYF.

The table lists this clonotype with a few counts. The V and J genes are TRBV5-1 and TRBJ2-1; 13 positions agree with TRBD2. The length of the CDR3 is 16 residues. The germline V gene encodes CDR1 SGHRS and CDR2 YFSETQ. V was clipped by 5 bases and J by 3 bases; unmatched bases: 5. CDR3 in DNA: TGCGCCAGCAGACCCCGGACTAGCGGGGGCTACAATGAGCAGTTCTTC. Amino acid sequence: CASRPRTSGGYNEQFF.

There are many counts of this clonotype. The chain has TRBV29-1 and TRBJ2-3; D is ambiguous. CDR3 length equals 12 residues. Germline V gene data show CDR1 as SQVTM and CDR2 as ANQGSEA. V gave up 4 bases and J gave up 0 bases, with 5 bases separating them. CDR3 DNA: TGCAGCGTTGCCCCCAGCACAGATACGCAGTATTTT. It translates to CSVAPSTDTQYF.

This sequence joins TRBV20-1 and TRBJ2-7; D not resolved. This CDR3 is 12 amino acids long. Trimming took off 5 bases at V and 3 bases at J, with 11 bases between the two ends. Germline V gene data show CDR1 as DFQATT and CDR2 as SNEGSKA (reference sequence). The CDR3 sequence: CSAGPSDYEQYF. The CDR3 nucleotides read TGCAGTGCTGGTCCCTCGGACTACGAGCAGTACTTC.

In this sample, this clonotype turned up a few times. The chain has TRBV5-1 and TRBJ2-5, with TRBD2 matching 11 bases. This CDR3 has 16 residues. CDR1 and CDR2 from the germline V gene are SGHRS and YFSETQ. The junction had 5 bases not matched to a gene; V was cut back by 0 bases and J by 4 bases. Here the CDR3 reads CASSLALAGGGETQYF. The CDR3 region has the DNA TGCGCCAGCAGCTTGGCTCTAGCGGGAGGTGGAGAGACCCAGTACTTC.

This clonotype was seen more than once but under ten times. The J gene is TRBJ2-1, the V gene TRBV28; the D gene is possibly TRBD2 (6 bases). The CDR3 extends over 15 amino acids. V lost 6 bases, J lost 0 bases, and 12 bases lay in between. Germline CDR1 MDHEN, CDR2 SYDVKM. CDR3 protein: CASRISGASYNEQFF. The CDR3 bases are TGTGCCAGCAGGATTAGCGGAGCCTCCTACAATGAGCAGTTCTTC.

The genes are TRBV10-3 and TRBJ1-5; 7 positions match TRBD1. This CDR3 is 13 amino acids long. J was trimmed by 9 bases and V by 6 bases; bases with no gene match: 8. The germline CDR1 and CDR2 sequences are ENHRY and SYGVKD. In DNA, the CDR3 is TGTGCCATCAGCGGACAGGTAAATTGGCCCCAGCATTTT. Protein: CAISGQVNWPQHF.

The chain carries TRBV3-1 and TRBJ1-2, with unresolved D. In germline, CDR1 is LGHDT, CDR2 YNNKEL (reference sequence). V lost 4 bases, J lost 1 base, and 13 bases lay in between. This CDR3 is built from 15 residues. CDR3 sequence: CASSPVWNLNYGYTF. CDR3 in DNA: TGTGCCAGCAGCCCCGTTTGGAACCTTAACTATGGCTACACCTTC.

This clonotype has more than one count but fewer than ten. J is TRBJ1-2 and V is TRBV12-3 or TRBV12-4; D uncertain. The V gene lost 3 bases and the J gene lost 4 bases, with 6 bases spanning the gap. The CDR3 totals 12 residues. CDR3 in DNA: TGTGCCAGCAGTTTCCACCCCTATGGCTACACCTTC. Residues: CASSFHPYGYTF.

Concerning this clonotype: A much larger clonotype is one base distant, so this may be a read error. The chain employs TRBV10-3 and TRBJ2-5; D possibly corresponds to TRBD2 (7 bases). This CDR3 spans 13 amino acids. The germline V gene encodes CDR1 ENHRY and CDR2 SYGVKD. In DNA, the CDR3 is TGTGCCACCAGTGAGGCCCGGGGGGCGACCCAGTACTTC. This encodes CATSEARGATQYF.

V gene TRBV20-1 combines with J gene TRBJ1-4; D is unresolved. This CDR3 is built from 15 residues. Per germline, CDR1 DFQATT and CDR2 SNEGSKA (reference sequence). V shed 3 bases and J shed 3 bases, with 14 bases lying between them. CDR3 DNA: TGCAGTGCTAGGGCCCCCGGCGGACCTAATGAAAAACTGTTTTTT. Amino acid sequence: CSARAPGGPNEKLFF.

The sample holds a few counts of this clonotype. The DNA of the CDR3 is TGTGCCATCGAGAGGGTTCGGGGCAATCAGCCCCAGCATTTT. Translating gives CAIERVRGNQPQHF. V is TRBV10-3 and J is TRBJ1-5; D is unresolved. The germline V gene encodes CDR1 ENHRY and CDR2 SYGVKD. Trimming removed 8 bases from V and 2 bases from J, with 13 bases in between. The CDR3 length is 14 residues.

This clonotype was observed once. J is TRBJ2-7 and V is TRBV11-2; TRBD2 agrees at 8 bases. Looked up from germline, CDR1 is SGHAT and CDR2 is FQNNGV. The CDR3 contains 15 residues. The junction had 9 bases not matched to a gene; V was cut back by 5 bases and J by 3 bases. CDR3 coding DNA: TGTGCCAGCAGCCCCTCTGACGGGAGGGGCTACGAGCAGTACTTC. It yields the protein CASSPSDGRGYEQYF.

The rearrangement joins TRBV5-1 to TRBJ2-6; D unresolved. Germline CDR1 and CDR2: SGHRS and YFSETQ. V lost 1 base to trimming and J lost 3 bases, with 5 bases between them. The CDR3 is made up of 14 amino acids. The CDR3 protein is CASSLSGGANVLTF. The DNA of the CDR3 is TGCGCCAGCAGCTTGTCCGGTGGGGCCAACGTCCTGACTTTC. Looking up the rest from reference TRBV5-1 and TRBJ2-6 gives the full variable domain: KAGVTQTPRYLIKTRGQQVTLSCSPISGHRSVSWYQQTPGQGLQFLFEYFSETQRNKGNFPGRFSGRQFSNSRSEMNVSTLELGDSALYLCASSLSGGANVLTFGAGSRLTVL.

The chain uses TRBV20-1 and TRBJ1-6; 7 nucleotides align to TRBD1. Germline CDR1 is DFQATT and CDR2 is SNEGSKA (reference sequence). This CDR3 is built from 15 residues. With 6 bases clipped from V and 11 bases from J, the junction kept 16 bases outside the gene matches. CDR3 loop: CSANRGLGQLAPLHF. CDR3 DNA sequence: TGCAGTGCAAACAGGGGATTAGGGCAATTGGCACCCCTCCACTTT.

This clonotype came up many times. The gene calls are TRBV29-1 and TRBJ2-5; D gene ambiguous. Germline lookup yields CDR1 SQVTM and CDR2 ANQGSEA. V shed 3 bases and J shed 1 base, with 0 bases lying between them. The CDR3 is 10 amino acids. The CDR3 loop is CSVDQETQYF. The CDR3 nucleotides are TGCAGCGTTGACCAAGAGACCCAGTACTTC.

V gene TRBV19 combines with J gene TRBJ2-1, with D unresolved. The V end lost 1 base, the J end lost 0 bases, and 10 bases lay between the germline ends. This CDR3 is built from 16 residues. Germline-derived CDR1 and CDR2 are LNHDA and SQIVND (reference sequence). The CDR3 DNA sequence: TGTGCCAGTAGTATAGCTCCCCAGAGCTCCTACAATGAGCAGTTCTTC. It specifies CASSIAPQSSYNEQFF.

The chain has TRBV7-3 and TRBJ2-1, with 16 bases aligning to TRBD2. Germline V gene data show CDR1 as SGHTA and CDR2 as FQGTGA. V was clipped by 5 bases and J by 9 bases; unmatched bases: 4. This CDR3 comprises 15 residues. The DNA of the CDR3 is TGTGCCAGCAGCCCGGGACTAGCGGGAGGGGTTGAGCAGTTCTTC. The encoded protein is CASSPGLAGGVEQFF.

The chain recombines TRBV5-1 with TRBJ1-6, with D possibly TRBD1 on 6 matching bases. From germline, CDR1 is SGHRS and CDR2 YFSETQ. The CDR3 is 14 residues long. The germline V and J ends were trimmed by 1 base and 8 bases, with 10 bases remaining between them. Here the CDR3 reads CASSLSGDYSPLHF. The DNA for the CDR3 is TGCGCCAGCAGCTTGTCAGGGGATTATTCACCCCTCCACTTT.